The 4 T cell receptor beta chains below come from one sample, sequenced in a study of shared clonotypes between healthy human individuals. Method: immunoSEQ multiplex PCR; TCRdb's copy keeps in-frame clones and lacks some. The sample consists of hundreds of thousands of clones, around four fifths of them appearing once. The sequencing sample was made of memory CD4+ T cells sorted from blood. Subset: CD45RA-negative fraction. These receptors originate from a man aged 25 to 40 in good health.

This chain joins TRBV6-6 and TRBJ1-4; perhaps TRBD1 as D (5 bases). The CDR3 is 14 residues long. Trimming left V 2 bases short and J 4 bases short, with 8 bases between. Germline V gene data show CDR1 as MNHNY and CDR2 as SVGAGI (reference sequence). CDR3 nucleotide sequence: TGTGCCAGCAGTTACCTAGACAGTAATGAAAAACTGTTTTTT. It encodes CASSYLDSNEKLFF.

In its sample, this clone was seen a few times. The chain links TRBV4-3 to TRBJ1-4; TRBD1 might be the D (5 bases). Per the germline V gene, CDR1 is LGHNA and CDR2 is YSLEER. The CDR3 runs to 22 residues. Trimming removed 8 bases from V and 5 bases from J, with 39 bases in between. In nucleotides, the CDR3 is TGCGCCAGCGCCCGACGGGCGGAATACCGGGACTTCGCTAGAGGGTCCAATGAAAAACTGTTTTTT. Translated: CASARRAEYRDFARGSNEKLFF.

This clone was found once. The rearrangement joins TRBV28 to TRBJ1-5; unclear D gene. The CDR3 loop spans 11 amino acids. CDR1 is MDHEN and CDR2 is SYDVKM in the germline V gene. Trimming pared 5 bases from V and 10 bases from J, leaving 9 bases between. The CDR3 DNA follows: TGTGCCAGCAGTAGGTCAGACCCCCAGCATTTT. Its protein is CASSRSDPQHF.

The rearrangement joins TRBV7-9 to TRBJ2-1; 11 nucleotides align to TRBD2. Germline CDR1 SEHNR, CDR2 FQNEAQ (reference sequence). CDR3 size: 17 residues. V lost 1 base to trimming and J lost 7 bases; unmatched junction nucleotides: 9. Written as DNA, the CDR3 is TGTGCCAGCAGCTTAGGTAGCGGGAGGGCCCTCCGGAATGAGCAGTTCTTC. Protein product: CASSLGSGRALRNEQFF.